These 13 T cell receptor beta chains were sequenced from one sample in a study of molecular identifiers for immune sequencing clone quantification. Each CDR3 protein is one row after TCRdb ran MiXCR on the PCR reads. The sample shows 80,000 to 100,000 distinct CDR3 sequences, 20% to 30% of them seen only once. Sequenced material: naive CD8+ T cells from blood, with Jurkat cell RNA spiked in. Specified subset: FACS-sorted CD8+CD4-CCR7+CD45RA+ naive T cells. Receptors were obtained from a human donor in good health. Some libraries in this study had Jurkat cell RNA spiked in.

Turning to this clonotype: A much larger clone lies a single base off, so this may be a read error. V and J are TRBV6-5 and TRBJ2-7, with D maybe TRBD2 (6 bases). Germline CDR1 and CDR2: MNHEY and SVGAGI. CDR3 size: 15 residues. V lost 6 bases and J 5 bases, leaving 20 bases between the germline ends. The CDR3 loop is CASRRRDGTDNEQYF. Written as DNA, the CDR3 is TGTGCCAGCAGACGGCGGGACGGAACCGACAACGAGCAGTACTTC.

This clonotype occurred many times. The chain recombines TRBV4-1 with TRBJ2-7; TRBD1 matches at 12 bases. The CDR3 contains 15 residues. J was trimmed by 6 bases and V by 0 bases; bases with no gene match: 3. The germline V gene has CDR1 MGHRA and CDR2 YSYEKL. The chain's CDR3 is CASSQDGTGGLEQYF. Here the CDR3 DNA reads TGCGCCAGCAGCCAAGATGGGACAGGGGGCCTCGAGCAGTACTTC.

This clonotype was observed at least ten times. J is TRBJ2-3 and V is TRBV4-3, with TRBD2 matching 8 bases. V shed 0 bases and J 4 bases; nucleotides not matched to a gene: 9. CDR3 size: 17 residues. Germline V CDR1 and CDR2: LGHNA, YSLEER. CDR3 amino acids: CASSQDWAGGAADTQYF. In DNA, the CDR3 is TGCGCCAGCAGCCAAGATTGGGCGGGAGGTGCCGCAGATACGCAGTATTTT.

This clonotype appeared once. The conserved phenylalanine or tryptophan is not found at the CDR3 terminus, so this likely reflects a read error. No DNA is shown, since the ends of the CDR3 on it are uncertain; the CDR3 is the one TCRdb lists. V is TRBV7-8 and J is TRBJ2-1; TRBD1 is the table's D call, not checked against the DNA. From germline, CDR1 is SGHVS and CDR2 FQNEAQ. The CDR3 adds up to 8 amino acids, both ends counted. The CDR3 loop reads CASSRRPP.

There are many counts of this clonotype. V gene TRBV5-4 combines with J gene TRBJ1-1, with 7 bases matching TRBD1. This CDR3 spans 13 amino acids. V lost 5 bases and J lost 6; bases outside the gene matches: 7. Per the germline V gene, CDR1 is SGHNT and CDR2 is YYREEE (reference sequence). The CDR3 region is CASRIRGRAEAFF. As DNA, the CDR3 is TGTGCCAGCAGAATCAGGGGGAGAGCTGAAGCTTTCTTT.

As regards this clonotype: This may stem from a read error, because a much larger clone lies one nucleotide away. The final CDR3 position lacks the conserved phenylalanine or tryptophan, pointing to a likely read error. The rearrangement joins TRBV5-1 to TRBJ1-1; D gene ambiguous. This CDR3 is 14 amino acids long. CDR1 SGHRS and CDR2 YFSETQ come from the germline V gene. With 0 bases removed from V and 10 bases from J, the gap between germline ends came to 16 bases. CDR3 sequence reads: CASSLEEGAVGAFS. In DNA, the CDR3 is TGCGCCAGCAGCTTGGAGGAGGGTGCGGTTGGAGCTTTCTCT.

At least ten counts were recorded for this clonotype. The chain uses TRBV20-1 and TRBJ1-4; D is perhaps TRBD1 (6 bases). The CDR3 loop spans 15 amino acids. V lost 1 base to trimming and J lost 6 bases, with 15 bases between them. The V gene's germline CDR1 is DFQATT and CDR2 SNEGSKA (reference sequence). As DNA, the CDR3 is TGCAGTGCTAGAGGGTGGACAGCGGTGGATGAAAAACTGTTTTTT. Residues: CSARGWTAVDEKLFF.

Notes on this clonotype: At one end, the junction sequence differs from germline, possibly due to a read error. This chain uses TRBV5-4 with TRBJ2-7; TRBD1 agrees at 7 bases. The CDR3 is 12 residues long. Germline CDR1 is SGHNT and CDR2 is YYREEE (reference sequence). Here the CDR3 reads CARSLGSGGQYF. CDR3 coding DNA: TGTGCCAGGAGCTTGGGATCAGGGGGGCAGTACTTC.

The chain carries TRBV6-2 or TRBV6-3 and TRBJ1-1; 7 bases are a match to TRBD1. This CDR3 is 15 amino acids long. V lost 1 base, J lost 5 bases, and 7 bases stayed unmatched. CDR1 and CDR2 (germline): MNHEY, SVGEGT. CDR3 sequence: CASSYFEQGRTEAFF. The CDR3 DNA reads as TGTGCCAGCAGTTACTTTGAACAGGGGCGTACTGAAGCTTTCTTT.

This clonotype was observed many times. This chain uses TRBV28 with TRBJ2-5, with 9 bases fitting TRBD2. V trimming: 10 bases; J trimming: 4 bases; junction bases outside the gene matches: 13. Germline V CDR1 and CDR2: MDHEN, SYDVKM. The CDR3 consists of 15 residues. Written as DNA, the CDR3 is TGTGCCACCTCGACAGGGCGGGAGGGACTAGAGACCCAGTACTTC. The encoded protein is CATSTGREGLETQYF.

This clonotype was recorded many times. The rearrangement uses TRBV29-1 and TRBJ2-2, with D hard to call. CDR3 length: 13 amino acids. Germline CDR1 is SQVTM and CDR2 is ANQGSEA. The V end was cut by 3 bases, the J end by 4 bases, with 9 bases between. CDR3 sequence: CSVDPASTGELFF. Here the CDR3 DNA reads TGCAGCGTTGATCCAGCAAGCACCGGGGAGCTGTTTTTT.

This clonotype was observed many times. The chain employs TRBV4-1 and TRBJ2-7; D gene ambiguous. CDR1 and CDR2 (germline): MGHRA, YSYEKL. The length of the CDR3 is 14 residues. Trimming removed 4 bases at V and 3 bases at J, with 13 bases between. CDR3 sequence reads: CASSLQAVDYEQYF. As DNA, the CDR3 is TGCGCCAGCAGCCTCCAAGCCGTTGACTACGAGCAGTACTTC.

With regard to this clonotype: A much more abundant neighbour one base away suggests this may be a read error. This chain joins TRBV20-1 and TRBJ1-1; 11 bases are a match to TRBD1. Unmatched junction bases numbered 10, after V lost 2 bases and J lost 8 bases. Germline V gene lookup returns CDR1 DFQATT and CDR2 SNEGSKA (reference sequence). There are 15 residues in the CDR3. CDR3 residues: CSARYVGQGVEEAFF. CDR3 bases: TGCAGTGCTAGATACGTGGGACAGGGGGTGGAGGAAGCTTTCTTT.